This T cell receptor beta chain originates from a study of cytomegalovirus exposure and HLA in healthy donors. The PCR employed 60 Vbeta primers together with 13 Jbeta primers. Sequencing was performed with immunoSEQ multiplex PCR; in TCRdb, only in-frame clones are kept and a portion is missing. The sample lists fewer than 150,000 clones, 80% seen once, with 4.5% to 6% in the top ten. The sequence derives from a male donor in good health and CMV-seronegative. Sequenced input: PBMCs.

The CDR3 spells CASSLGFSSYNEQFF. The CDR3 coding sequence is TGTGCCAGCAGCTTGGGGTTTAGCTCCTACAATGAGCAGTTCTTC. The rearrangement joins TRBV5-5 to TRBJ2-1; unclear D gene. Trimming stripped 0 bases from V and 0 bases from J, with 7 bases between. Germline CDR1 and CDR2: SGHKS and YYEKEE (reference sequence). The CDR3 is 15 residues long.